What follows are 10 T cell receptor beta chains derived from one specimen sequenced in a study of radiotherapy plus CTLA-4 blockade in lung cancer. Sequenced by immunoSEQ multiplex PCR; TCRdb stores in-frame clones only, minus some. The data hold roughly 77,000 clones, with just under 75% observed a single time. The input for sequencing was peripheral blood, taken from a patient treated with radiotherapy plus ipilimumab. These TCRs come from a human donor with non-small cell lung cancer whose response to radiotherapy plus ipilimumab could not be evaluated.

The chain employs TRBV4-3 and TRBJ1-1; no clear D gene. Trimming stripped 0 bases from V and 1 base from J, with 12 bases between. The CDR3 length is 16 residues. The germline gives CDR1 LGHNA, CDR2 YSLEER. CDR3 sequence: CASSQDWGGPNTEAFF. The CDR3 DNA reads as TGCGCCAGCAGCCAAGATTGGGGAGGACCGAACACTGAAGCTTTCTTT.

The CDR3 nucleotides are TGCAGCGTTGAAGGGCGACTGGGTCTCAGCTACGAGCAGTACTTC. It encodes CSVEGRLGLSYEQYF. The gene calls are TRBV29-1 and TRBJ2-7; unclear D gene. Trimming pared 1 base from V and 3 bases from J, leaving 16 bases between. Germline CDR1 SQVTM, CDR2 ANQGSEA. The CDR3 extends over 15 amino acids.

The chain uses TRBV10-2 and TRBJ1-1; D is perhaps TRBD1 (5 bases). The CDR3 runs to 13 residues. V dropped 7 bases and J dropped 1 base, with 10 bases sitting between them. Germline V CDR1 and CDR2: WSHSY, SAAADI. This chain's CDR3 is CASKVGQNTEAFF. The DNA for the CDR3 is TGCGCCAGCAAGGTGGGGCAGAACACTGAAGCTTTCTTT.

The chain combines TRBV30 with TRBJ1-6; weak D call: TRBD1 (5 bases). Trimming shortened V by 5 bases and J by 6 bases, and 14 bases separated the two germline ends. Germline V CDR1 and CDR2: GTSNPN, SVGIG (reference sequence). The CDR3 has 14 residues. CDR3 sequence (DNA): TGTGCCTGGCACCAGGGATTTACTAATTCACCCCTCCACTTT. Protein sequence: CAWHQGFTNSPLHF.

The chain employs TRBV28 and TRBJ2-5; 7 positions agree with TRBD1. The ends lost 2 bases at V and 5 bases at J; junction bases unmatched: 8. Looked up from germline, CDR1 is MDHEN and CDR2 is SYDVKM. This CDR3 comprises 15 residues. The CDR3 DNA follows: TGTGCCAGCAGTTTAATGACAGGGATGGGGGAGACCCAGTACTTC. It yields the protein CASSLMTGMGETQYF.

This clone showed up just a few times. This chain connects TRBV19 to TRBJ2-1; D is perhaps TRBD1 (7 bases). The V and J ends lost 6 bases and 5 bases respectively, with 20 bases between them. The CDR3 is made up of 16 amino acids. Germline-derived CDR1 and CDR2 are LNHDA and SQIVND (reference sequence). For the CDR3, the DNA is TGTGCCAGTAGACCAAGACAGGGAGGTCGAAACAATGAGCAGTTCTTC. It encodes CASRPRQGGRNNEQFF.

Ten or more counts support this clone. The chain combines TRBV28 with TRBJ2-2; no reliable D call. Trimming shortened V by 1 base and J by 7 bases, and 10 bases separated the two germline ends. The germline gives CDR1 MDHEN, CDR2 SYDVKM. The length of the CDR3 is 14 residues. The CDR3: CASSLLVSDGELFF. For the CDR3, the DNA is TGTGCCAGCAGTTTATTGGTTAGTGACGGGGAGCTGTTTTTT.

The J gene is TRBJ1-2, the V gene TRBV7-2; D gene uncertain. This CDR3 contains 16 residues. CDR1 SGHTA and CDR2 FQGNSA come from the germline V gene. The germline V and J ends were trimmed by 0 bases and 2 bases, with 13 bases remaining between them. CDR3 residues: CASSLASGAQNYGYTF. As DNA, the CDR3 is TGTGCCAGCAGCTTAGCGTCGGGAGCCCAAAACTATGGCTACACCTTC.

The rearrangement uses TRBV11-3 and TRBJ1-2, with D uncertain. CDR1 SGHNT and CDR2 YENEEA come from the germline V gene. CDR3 length: 11 amino acids. Trimming removed 1 base at V and 7 bases at J, with 4 bases between. Written as DNA, the CDR3 is TGTGCCAGCAGCTTAGTCGGTGGCTACACCTTC. It codes for CASSLVGGYTF.

J is TRBJ2-4 and V is TRBV11-2; the match to TRBD1 covers 11 bases. J gave up 6 bases and V 3 bases, and 1 base lay outside the gene matches. This CDR3 is 14 amino acids long. In germline, CDR1 is SGHAT, CDR2 FQNNGV. CDR3 in amino acids: CASSFGQGANIQYF. In DNA, the CDR3 is TGTGCCAGCAGCTTCGGACAGGGGGCAAACATTCAGTACTTC.